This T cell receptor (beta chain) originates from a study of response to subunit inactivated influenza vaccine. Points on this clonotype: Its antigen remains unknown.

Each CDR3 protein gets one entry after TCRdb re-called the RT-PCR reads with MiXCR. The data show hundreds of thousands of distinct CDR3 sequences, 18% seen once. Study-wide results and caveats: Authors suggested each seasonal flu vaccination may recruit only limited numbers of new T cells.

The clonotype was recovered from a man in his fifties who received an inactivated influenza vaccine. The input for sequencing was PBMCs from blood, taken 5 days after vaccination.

Here the CDR3 DNA reads TGTGCCAGCAGGACCTTTTTTGGGGGCTACACCTTC. Encoded protein: CASRTFFGGYTF. The chain links TRBV6-5 to TRBJ1-2; D is ambiguous. The V and J ends lost 6 bases and 8 bases respectively, with 13 bases between them. The CDR3 runs 12 residues. The germline V gene has CDR1 MNHEY and CDR2 SVGAGI.